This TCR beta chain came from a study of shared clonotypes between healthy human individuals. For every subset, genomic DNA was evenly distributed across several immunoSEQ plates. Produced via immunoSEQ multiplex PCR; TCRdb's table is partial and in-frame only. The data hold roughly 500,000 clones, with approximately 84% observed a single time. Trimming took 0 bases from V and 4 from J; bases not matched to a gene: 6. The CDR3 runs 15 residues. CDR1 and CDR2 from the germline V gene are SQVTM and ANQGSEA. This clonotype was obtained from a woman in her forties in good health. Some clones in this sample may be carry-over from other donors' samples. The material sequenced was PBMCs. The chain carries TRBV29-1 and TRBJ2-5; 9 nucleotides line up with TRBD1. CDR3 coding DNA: TGCAGCGTTGAAGAGTCCGGGACAGGGTTAGAGACCCAGTACTTC. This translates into CSVEESGTGLETQYF.